This T cell receptor (beta chain) is drawn from a study of cytomegalovirus exposure and HLA in healthy donors. The table came from immunoSEQ multiplex PCR; TCRdb's copy has only in-frame clones and leaves some out. Among some 260,000 clones, roughly nine tenths were seen once, and the ten largest hold about 11%. The length of the CDR3 is 14 residues. Germline V lookup: CDR1 MNHNS, CDR2 SASEGT. Germline trimming cut 6 bases from V and 4 bases from J; bases unmatched to any gene: 3. This clonotype was sampled from a young man in good health and CMV-seropositive. The V and J genes are TRBV6-1 and TRBJ1-3; 10 positions agree with TRBD1. Sequencing used PBMCs. CDR3 amino acids: CASSGTGEGNTIYF. The CDR3 DNA follows: TGTGCCAGCAGCGGGACAGGGGAAGGAAACACCATATATTTT.